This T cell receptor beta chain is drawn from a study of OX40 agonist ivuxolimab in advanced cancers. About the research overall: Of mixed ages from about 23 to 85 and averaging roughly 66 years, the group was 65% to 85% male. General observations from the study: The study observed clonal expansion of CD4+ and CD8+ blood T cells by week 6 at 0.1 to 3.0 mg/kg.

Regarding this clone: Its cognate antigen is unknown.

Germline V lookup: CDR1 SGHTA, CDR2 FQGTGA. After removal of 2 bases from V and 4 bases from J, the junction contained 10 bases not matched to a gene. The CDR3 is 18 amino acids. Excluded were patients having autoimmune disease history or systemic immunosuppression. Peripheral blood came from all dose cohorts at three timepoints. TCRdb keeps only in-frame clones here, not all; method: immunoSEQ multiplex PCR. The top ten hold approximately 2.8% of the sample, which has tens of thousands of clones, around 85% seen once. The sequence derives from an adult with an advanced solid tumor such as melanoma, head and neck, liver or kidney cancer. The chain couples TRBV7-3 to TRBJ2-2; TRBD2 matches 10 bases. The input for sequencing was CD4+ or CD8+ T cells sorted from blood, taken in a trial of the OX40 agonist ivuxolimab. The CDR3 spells CASSLYGPSSGGTGELFF. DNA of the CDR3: TGTGCCAGCAGCTTATATGGCCCATCTAGCGGGGGCACCGGGGAGCTGTTTTTT. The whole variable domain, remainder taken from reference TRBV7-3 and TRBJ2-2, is GAGVSQTPSNKVTEKGKYVELRCDPISGHTALYWYRQSLGQGPEFLIYFQGTGAADDSGLPNDRFFAVRPEGSVSTLKIQRTERGDSAVYLCASSLYGPSSGGTGELFFGEGSRLTVL.